What follows is one T cell receptor (beta chain) and its context. CDR1 and CDR2 from the germline V gene are WSHSY and SAAADI. CDR3 size: 12 residues. V lost 8 bases and J 4 bases, leaving 12 bases between the germline ends. Clones were read by immunoSEQ multiplex PCR, and TCRdb kept only the in-frame ones, dropping some. The table shows 200,000 to 250,000 clones, with roughly 87% occurring only once. This record belongs to a study of blood T cell repertoires in COVID-19. Those enrolled, adults aged 18 to 89 years, came from under 25 US areas. This sequence joins TRBV10-2 and TRBJ2-7; D perhaps matches TRBD2 (6 bases). Specimen: PBMCs or T cells enriched from blood (not recorded which). This sequence was found in a man aged 18 to 30 with acute COVID-19. DNA of the CDR3: TGCGCCAGCGCGGGACTGAGGTACGAGCAGTACTTC. Encoded protein: CASAGLRYEQYF.